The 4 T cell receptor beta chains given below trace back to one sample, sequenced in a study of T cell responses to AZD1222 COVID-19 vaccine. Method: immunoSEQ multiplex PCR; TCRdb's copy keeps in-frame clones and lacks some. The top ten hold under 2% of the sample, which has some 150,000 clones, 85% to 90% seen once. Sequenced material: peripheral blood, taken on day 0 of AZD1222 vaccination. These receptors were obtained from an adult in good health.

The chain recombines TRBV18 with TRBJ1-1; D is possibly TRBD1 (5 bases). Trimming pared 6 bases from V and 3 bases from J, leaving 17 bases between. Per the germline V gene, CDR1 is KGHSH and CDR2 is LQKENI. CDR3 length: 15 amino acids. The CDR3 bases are TGTGCCAGCTCTACCACAGGTGGCAGGGACACTGAAGCTTTCTTT. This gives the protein CASSTTGGRDTEAFF.

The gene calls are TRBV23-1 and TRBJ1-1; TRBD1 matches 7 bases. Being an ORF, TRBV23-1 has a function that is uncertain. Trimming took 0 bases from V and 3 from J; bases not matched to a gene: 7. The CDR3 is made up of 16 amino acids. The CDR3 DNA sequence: TGCGCCAGCAGTCAATCAAGGGGGCGAAAGTACACTGAAGCTTTCTTT. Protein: CASSQSRGRKYTEAFF.

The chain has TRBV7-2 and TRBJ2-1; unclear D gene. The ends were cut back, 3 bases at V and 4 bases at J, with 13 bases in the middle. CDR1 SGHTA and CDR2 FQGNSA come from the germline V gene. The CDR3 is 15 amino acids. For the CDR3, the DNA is TGTGCCAGCAGCTTTGGGAACCGAATGTACAATGAGCAGTTCTTC. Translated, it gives CASSFGNRMYNEQFF.

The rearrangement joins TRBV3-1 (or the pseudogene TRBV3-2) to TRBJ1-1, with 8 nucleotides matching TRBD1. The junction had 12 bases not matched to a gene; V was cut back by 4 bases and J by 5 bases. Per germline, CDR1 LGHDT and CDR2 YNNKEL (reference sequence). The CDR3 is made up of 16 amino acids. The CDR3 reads CASSLQTGVLGTEAFF. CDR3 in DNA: TGTGCCAGCAGCCTTCAGACAGGGGTTTTGGGTACTGAAGCTTTCTTT.